Reported below is one TCR beta chain. Its antigen is still unknown. Sequence at one end of the junction differs from germline and may be a read error. This entry is derived from a study of post-analysis software for immune sequencing data. Overall study results and limits: Controls significantly exceeded multiple sclerosis patients in normalized Chao1 diversity. There were about five TRBV segments more frequent in patients than controls, and TRBV5-6, TRBV5-1 and TRBV20-1 were among them.

CDR3 length: 15 amino acids. Germline CDR1 SGHAT, CDR2 FQNNGV. The TCR beta cDNA libraries carried unique molecular identifiers. Input amounts of roughly 0.9 to 10 million T cells were used. These gave about 500,000 cDNA molecules, so each molecule approximated one T cell. TCRdb processed the PCR reads anew with MiXCR; each CDR3 protein has one entry. This table has roughly 580,000 distinct CDR3 sequences, about 44% appearing once. The rearrangement joins TRBV11-2 to TRBJ2-4; the D call may be TRBD1 or TRBD2 (5 bases each). Sequenced sample: blood. The sequence was obtained from a girl aged 10-17 years with multiple sclerosis. Here the CDR3 reads CASSPYRGAKNIQNF. CDR3 DNA: TGTGCCAGCAGCCCTTATCGAGGGGCCAAAAACATTCAGAACTTC.